These 25 T cell receptor beta chains were all obtained from the same sample, sequenced in a study of cytomegalovirus exposure and HLA in healthy donors (dated by TCRdb to 2017 to 2019). To prepare the library, the immunoSEQ multiplex PCR assay was applied. A mixture of 60 forward primers for TCR Vbeta segments and 13 reverse primers for TCR Jbeta segments was used in the multiplex PCR. TCRdb's version of the immuneACCESS table is confined to in-frame rearrangements and falls short of the full clone set. An unresolved V gene accounts for under half of the shortfall where checked; the remainder is of unknown origin. This sample is represented by about 180,000 clones; approximately 80% of them were singletons. The ten most abundant clones make up roughly 1.2% of the sample. The sequenced sample was PBMCs. The receptors come from a girl aged 2-9 years in good health and CMV-seropositive.

J is TRBJ1-2 and V is TRBV11-2; TRBD1 is a possible D gene (5 bases). Germline V gives CDR1 SGHAT, CDR2 FQNNGV. The V and J ends lost 0 bases and 6 bases respectively, with 8 bases between them. CDR3 length: 13 residues. The CDR3 DNA reads as TGTGCCAGCAGCTTAGACAGGGTTAATGGCTACACCTTC. Protein: CASSLDRVNGYTF. The whole variable domain, remainder taken from reference TRBV11-2 and TRBJ1-2, is EAGVAQSPRYKIIEKRQSVAFWCNPISGHATLYWYQQILGQGPKLLIQFQNNGVVDDSQLPKDRFSAERLKGVDSTLKIQPAKLEDSAVYLCASSLDRVNGYTFGSGTRLTVV.

V is TRBV12-5 and J is TRBJ2-5, with a possible D match to TRBD1 (5 bases). The CDR3 runs to 14 residues. Per the germline V gene, CDR1 is LGHNT and CDR2 is FRNRAP. The V and J ends lost 3 bases and 2 bases respectively, with 10 bases between them. The CDR3 sequence is CASGFWTKQETQYF. The CDR3 DNA reads TGTGCTAGTGGTTTTTGGACAAAGCAAGAGACCCAGTACTTC.

This CDR3 is CASSLTGREDTQYF. CDR3 coding DNA: TGTGCCAGCAGCTTAACAGGGAGGGAAGATACGCAGTATTTT. The chain combines TRBV7-3 with TRBJ2-3; 7 bases fit TRBD2. Germline CDR1 is SGHTA and CDR2 is FQGTGA. Trimming at V came to 0 bases and at J to 5 bases, leaving 2 bases not matched to a gene. The CDR3 runs to 14 residues.

This CDR3 reads CASSSFRDRDTDTQYF. The DNA of the CDR3 is TGTGCCAGCAGCTCTTTCCGGGACAGGGACACAGATACGCAGTATTTT. The chain carries TRBV7-9 and TRBJ2-3; 9 nucleotides line up with TRBD1. The CDR3 totals 16 residues. Germline CDR1 reads SEHNR; CDR2 reads FQNEAQ (reference sequence). The V gene end was trimmed by 4 bases and the J gene end by 2 bases; junction bases not matched to a gene: 7.

This rearrangement joins TRBV30 to TRBJ1-2, with 7 bases identical to TRBD1. The germline gives CDR1 GTSNPN, CDR2 SVGIG (reference sequence). The V gene end was trimmed by 1 base and the J gene end by 7 bases; junction bases not matched to a gene: 9. The CDR3 sequence is 14 residues long. The CDR3 bases are TGTGCCTGGAGTGATACCGGGACAGTTAGTGGCTACACCTTC. It specifies CAWSDTGTVSGYTF.

The rearrangement uses TRBV4-2 and TRBJ2-1; 8 nucleotides align to TRBD2. The CDR3 has 16 residues. Germline trimming cut 5 bases from V and 2 bases from J; bases unmatched to any gene: 8. In germline, CDR1 is LGHNA, CDR2 YNFKEQ. CDR3 bases: TGTGCCAGCAGCTTCCAAAGCGGGAGCGCCTACAATGAGCAGTTCTTC. It translates to CASSFQSGSAYNEQFF.

The chain combines TRBV30 with TRBJ1-5; D is perhaps TRBD1 (6 bases). Trimming pared 2 bases from V and 10 bases from J, leaving 18 bases between. The CDR3 spans 14 residues. CDR1 GTSNPN and CDR2 SVGIG come from the germline V gene (reference sequence). The chain's CDR3 is CAWSPPSGGRPQHF. The CDR3 DNA is TGTGCCTGGAGTCCGCCTAGCGGGGGCCGCCCCCAGCATTTT.

This chain links TRBV7-3 with TRBJ2-5; TRBD2 agrees at 10 bases. V trimming: 1 base; J trimming: 5 bases; junction bases outside the gene matches: 7. CDR1 SGHTA and CDR2 FQGTGA come from the germline V gene. The CDR3 has 16 residues. The CDR3 coding sequence is TGTGCCAGCAGCTTAAAGCTAGCGGGAGTGCCGGAGACCCAGTACTTC. This gives the protein CASSLKLAGVPETQYF.

This chain joins TRBV29-1 and TRBJ1-2, with a possible D match to TRBD1 (5 bases). V gave up 0 bases and J gave up 7 bases, with 9 bases separating them. Germline lookup yields CDR1 SQVTM and CDR2 ANQGSEA. There are 12 residues in the CDR3. The CDR3 bases are TGCAGCGTTGAAGAAAGGGGCTGTGGCTACACCTTC. It codes for CSVEERGCGYTF.

This chain uses TRBV28 with TRBJ2-5; D gene ambiguous. CDR3 length: 15 residues. The ends were cut back, 5 bases at V and 4 bases at J, with 17 bases in the middle. Looked up from germline, CDR1 is MDHEN and CDR2 is SYDVKM. This chain's CDR3 is CASSPPRAHGETQYF. The CDR3 nucleotides are TGTGCCAGCAGTCCCCCGAGAGCGCACGGAGAGACCCAGTACTTC. The full variable domain, completed using reference TRBV28 and TRBJ2-5, is DVKVTQSSRYLVKRTGEKVFLECVQDMDHENMFWYRQDPGLGLRLIYFSYDVKMKEKGDIPEGYSVSREKKERFSLILESASTNQTSMYLCASSPPRAHGETQYFGPGTRLLVL.

The chain combines TRBV6-5 with TRBJ2-1, with D unresolved. This CDR3 has 13 amino acids. Germline V gives CDR1 MNHEY, CDR2 SVGAGI. The germline V and J ends were trimmed by 2 bases and 5 bases, with 7 bases remaining between them. CDR3 sequence: CASSYGRNNEQFF. In DNA form, the CDR3 reads TGTGCCAGCAGTTACGGCAGGAACAATGAGCAGTTCTTC.

The chain employs TRBV9 and TRBJ2-1, with TRBD2 identical over 8 bases. CDR1 and CDR2 from the germline V gene are SGDLS and YYNGEE. With V trimmed by 4 bases and J by 5 bases, 8 bases remained unmatched. This CDR3 spans 15 amino acids. The CDR3 DNA reads as TGTGCCAGCAGCCCTAAAGGACTAGCAGACAATGAGCAGTTCTTC. Encoded protein: CASSPKGLADNEQFF.

This chain connects TRBV9 to TRBJ2-6; D is undetermined. Germline-derived CDR1 and CDR2 are SGDLS and YYNGEE. CDR3 size: 14 residues. Trimming cost V 0 bases and J 11 bases, with 12 bases left between them. The CDR3 nucleotides read TGTGCCAGCAGCGTAGGATCGTCGGTTCACGTCCTGACTTTC. Translating gives CASSVGSSVHVLTF.

The chain joins TRBV9 to TRBJ1-4, with D possibly being TRBD1 (5 bases). Germline CDR1 and CDR2: SGDLS and YYNGEE. V was clipped by 8 bases and J by 4 bases, with 12 bases between them. The CDR3 is made up of 13 amino acids. CDR3 region: CASSDRHNEKLFF. The CDR3 DNA reads TGTGCCAGTTCAGACAGACATAATGAAAAACTGTTTTTT.

The CDR3 region has the DNA TGTGCCAGCAGCTTGGTTGGCTCGGGACACCGTTTCTATGGCTACACCTTC. This codes for CASSLVGSGHRFYGYTF. The chain has TRBV5-6 and TRBJ1-2; D possibly corresponds to TRBD1 (6 bases). The CDR3 consists of 17 residues. V was clipped by 0 bases and J by 4 bases, with 19 bases between them. From germline, CDR1 is SGHDT and CDR2 YYEEEE.

This chain links TRBV29-1 with TRBJ2-3, with 7 bases that match TRBD2. The germline gives CDR1 SQVTM, CDR2 ANQGSEA. This CDR3 is built from 14 residues. Trimming removed 3 bases from V and 5 bases from J; junction bases left unmatched: 8. This chain's CDR3 is CSVDGEGTGDTQYF. In DNA, the CDR3 is TGCAGCGTTGACGGGGAGGGGACGGGAGATACGCAGTATTTT.

The chain joins TRBV10-3 to TRBJ2-3; the match to TRBD1 covers 7 bases. This CDR3 has 13 amino acids. Germline CDR1 is ENHRY and CDR2 is SYGVKD. The J segment lost 0 bases and the V segment lost 8 bases, leaving 2 bases of the junction unmatched. The CDR3: CAIGTVSTDTQYF. The CDR3 nucleotides are TGTGCCATCGGGACAGTTAGCACAGATACGCAGTATTTT.

V usage is TRBV14 and J usage is TRBJ1-6, with TRBD1 as a possible D gene (5 bases). This CDR3 region has 14 residues. Trimming stripped 4 bases from V and 7 bases from J, with 11 bases between. Germline loops: CDR1 SGHDN, CDR2 FVKESK. The CDR3 DNA follows: TGTGCCAGCAGCCTACTTACAGGCAATTCACCCCTCCACTTT. The encoded protein is CASSLLTGNSPLHF. Full variable domain (outside the CDR3, taken from reference TRBV14 and TRBJ1-6): EAGVTQFPSHSVIEKGQTVTLRCDPISGHDNLYWYRRVMGKEIKFLLHFVKESKQDESGMPNNRFLAERTGGTYSTLKVQPAELEDSGVYFCASSLLTGNSPLHFGNGTRLTVT.

The chain links TRBV9 to TRBJ2-3, with a possible D match to TRBD1 (6 bases). The CDR3 contains 14 residues. V was clipped by 7 bases and J by 4 bases, with 16 bases between them. From germline, CDR1 is SGDLS and CDR2 YYNGEE. The CDR3 nucleotides are TGTGCCAGCTCAGGGTCAGGGGTTTCAGATACGCAGTATTTT. Encoded protein: CASSGSGVSDTQYF.

The chain couples TRBV5-1 to TRBJ2-1; 14 bases agree with TRBD2. V shed 4 bases, J shed 2 bases, and the junction held 5 bases outside the gene matches. The CDR3 consists of 17 residues. Germline lookup yields CDR1 SGHRS and CDR2 YFSETQ. The CDR3 DNA is TGCGCCAGCAGCCGGACTAGCGGGGGGTCCACCTACAATGAGCAGTTCTTC. It encodes CASSRTSGGSTYNEQFF.

J is TRBJ2-5 and V is TRBV9; 8 bases align to TRBD2. Per germline, CDR1 SGDLS and CDR2 YYNGEE. Germline trimming cut 3 bases from V and 5 bases from J; bases unmatched to any gene: 12. The CDR3 sequence is 16 residues long. The CDR3 protein is CASSDPGGAGTETQYF. The CDR3 bases are TGTGCCAGCAGCGACCCGGGGGGGGCAGGGACGGAGACCCAGTACTTC.

The chain is built from TRBV14 and TRBJ1-1; D is unresolved. Germline V lookup: CDR1 SGHDN, CDR2 FVKESK. The CDR3 is 17 residues long. The V and J ends lost 0 bases and 2 bases respectively, with 16 bases between them. In DNA form, the CDR3 reads TGTGCCAGCAGCCAAGATGCCGGAAAAACTAGAAACACTGAAGCTTTCTTT. Amino acids: CASSQDAGKTRNTEAFF.

The chain joins TRBV30 to TRBJ1-6; the D gene is possibly TRBD1 (5 bases). The V end was cut by 1 base, the J end by 9 bases, with 13 bases between. The CDR3 spans 14 residues. Germline values: CDR1 GTSNPN, CDR2 SVGIG (reference sequence). This CDR3 is CAWSDGRAPSPLHF. DNA for the CDR3: TGTGCCTGGAGTGATGGCAGGGCTCCTTCACCCCTCCACTTT.

V and J are TRBV5-1 and TRBJ1-1, with D maybe TRBD1 (6 bases). V was pared by 3 bases and J by 0 bases, with 12 bases between. The CDR3 sequence is 15 residues long. Germline loops: CDR1 SGHRS, CDR2 YFSETQ. CDR3 in DNA: TGCGCCAGCAGCTCCTCGGGACAACTGAACACTGAAGCTTTCTTT. It translates to CASSSSGQLNTEAFF.

The CDR3 DNA is TGCGCCAGCAGCTTGTCCAGCACCGGGGAGCTGTTTTTT. Translating gives CASSLSSTGELFF. The V call is TRBV5-1, the J call TRBJ2-2; D is ambiguous. This CDR3 has 13 amino acids. Per germline, CDR1 SGHRS and CDR2 YFSETQ. Trimming took off 1 base at V and 4 bases at J, with 5 bases between the two ends. The whole variable domain, remainder taken from reference TRBV5-1 and TRBJ2-2, is KAGVTQTPRYLIKTRGQQVTLSCSPISGHRSVSWYQQTPGQGLQFLFEYFSETQRNKGNFPGRFSGRQFSNSRSEMNVSTLELGDSALYLCASSLSSTGELFFGEGSRLTVL.